These 10 T cell receptor beta chains originate from one sample sequenced in a study of T cell responses to AZD1222 COVID-19 vaccine. The method was immunoSEQ multiplex PCR; TCRdb's version includes in-frame clones alone and lacks a portion of them. The sample shows tens of thousands of clones, roughly 90% of them seen only once. This sample comprised peripheral blood, obtained 28 days after the second AZD1222 dose. These receptors were collected from an adult who received the AZD1222 COVID-19 vaccine.

J is TRBJ1-2 and V is TRBV11-2; TRBD1 matches 9 bases. CDR3 length: 14 residues. From germline, CDR1 is SGHAT and CDR2 FQNNGV. Trimming took 5 bases from V and 2 from J; bases not matched to a gene: 3. The CDR3 here is CASSEGQGNYGYTF. As DNA, the CDR3 is TGTGCCAGCAGCGAAGGACAGGGGAACTATGGCTACACCTTC.

The J gene is TRBJ1-4, the V gene TRBV3-1 (or the pseudogene TRBV3-2), with D unclear. Germline V CDR1 and CDR2: LGHDT, YNNKEL (reference sequence). This CDR3 contains 15 residues. The V gene lost 1 base and the J gene lost 7 bases, with 13 bases spanning the gap. As DNA, the CDR3 is TGTGCCAGCAGCCAAGGAAGGGTACTGGGTGAAAAACTGTTTTTT. It encodes CASSQGRVLGEKLFF.

The chain employs TRBV19 and TRBJ1-4, with 7 nucleotides matching TRBD1. V was clipped by 5 bases and J by 7 bases; unmatched bases: 10. The CDR3 spans 15 residues. Per the germline V gene, CDR1 is LNHDA and CDR2 is SQIVND (reference sequence). CDR3 residues: CASSVQGDVLEKLFF. The DNA of the CDR3 is TGTGCCAGTAGTGTGCAGGGGGATGTACTTGAAAAACTGTTTTTT.

This sequence joins TRBV5-6 and TRBJ1-3, with 12 nucleotides matching TRBD1. Unmatched junction bases numbered 5, after V lost 3 bases and J lost 4 bases. Germline lookup yields CDR1 SGHDT and CDR2 YYEEEE. The CDR3 totals 16 residues. The CDR3 sequence is CASSSGTGGFGNTIYF. CDR3 DNA sequence: TGTGCCAGCAGCTCCGGGACAGGGGGCTTCGGAAACACCATATATTTT.

The chain links TRBV11-3 to TRBJ1-1; D may be TRBD1 (6 bases). V was pared by 1 base and J by 5 bases, with 11 bases between. Per germline, CDR1 SGHNT and CDR2 YENEEA. The CDR3 contains 14 residues. CDR3 sequence reads: CASSLAGAGTEAFF. CDR3 coding DNA: TGTGCCAGCAGCTTAGCGGGGGCTGGGACTGAAGCTTTCTTT. Drawing the rest from reference TRBV11-3 and TRBJ1-1, the complete variable domain is EAGVVQSPRYKIIEKKQPVAFWCNPISGHNTLYWYLQNLGQGPELLIRYENEEAVDDSQLPKDRFSAERLKGVDSTLKIQPAELGDSAVYLCASSLAGAGTEAFFGQGTRLTVV.

The CDR3 DNA follows: TGTGCCAGCAGCCCGGGACGGATGAACATGAACACTGAAGCTTTCTTT. Translated, it gives CASSPGRMNMNTEAFF. The V call is TRBV5-6, the J call TRBJ1-1; D might be TRBD1 (5 bases). Trimming took off 4 bases at V and 0 bases at J, with 16 bases between the two ends. CDR3 length: 16 amino acids. The germline gives CDR1 SGHDT, CDR2 YYEEEE.

This clone was detected once. This rearrangement joins TRBV7-4 to TRBJ2-1; tentative D call: TRBD2 (5 bases). Per germline, CDR1 SGHVT and CDR2 SQSDAQ. The germline V and J ends were trimmed by 6 bases and 2 bases, with 17 bases remaining between them. This CDR3 is built from 16 residues. Here the CDR3 reads CASSPLGGFTYNEQFF. CDR3 in DNA: TGTGCCAGCAGTCCATTGGGCGGGTTTACCTACAATGAGCAGTTCTTC. The variable domain in full, with the rest retrieved from reference TRBV7-4 and TRBJ2-1, is GAGVSQSPRYKVAKRGRDVALRCDSISGHVTLYWYRQTLGQGSEVLTYSQSDAQRDKSGRPSGRFSAERPERSVSTLKIQRTEQGDSAVYLCASSPLGGFTYNEQFFGPGTRLTVL.

The V call is TRBV3-1 (or the pseudogene TRBV3-2), the J call TRBJ2-7; 8 bases match TRBD2. The CDR3 loop spans 14 amino acids. CDR1 and CDR2 (germline): LGHDT, YNNKEL (reference sequence). V shed 1 base and J 2 bases; nucleotides not matched to a gene: 1. The DNA of the CDR3 is TGTGCCAGCAGCCAAGCGGGAGGGCCCTACGAGCAGTACTTC. This gives the protein CASSQAGGPYEQYF.

This chain uses TRBV28 with TRBJ1-2; D is unresolved. This CDR3 region has 10 residues. Trimming took 5 bases from V and 4 from J, leaving 2 bases between them. Germline V gives CDR1 MDHEN, CDR2 SYDVKM. CDR3 residues: CASSSYGYTF. In nucleotides, the CDR3 is TGTGCCAGCAGTAGCTATGGCTACACCTTC.

The V call is TRBV7-2, the J call TRBJ1-2; D possibly corresponds to TRBD1 (5 bases). V was clipped by 5 bases and J by 4 bases, with 14 bases between them. The CDR3 sequence is 14 residues long. From germline, CDR1 is SGHTA and CDR2 FQGNSA. This CDR3 reads CASSPQGGPYGYTF. The CDR3 nucleotides read TGTGCCAGCAGCCCCCAGGGAGGCCCCTATGGCTACACCTTC. Full variable domain (missing parts from reference TRBV7-2 and TRBJ1-2): GAGVSQSPSNKVTEKGKDVELRCDPISGHTALYWYRQSLGQGLEFLIYFQGNSAPDKSGLPSDRFSAERTGGSVSTLTIQRTQQEDSAVYLCASSPQGGPYGYTFGSGTRLTVV.